This record concerns one T cell receptor beta chain sequence. V lost 2 bases, J lost 4 bases, and 9 bases stayed unmatched. The length of the CDR3 is 15 residues. Germline V gene data show CDR1 as GTSNPN and CDR2 as SVGIG (reference sequence). This record comes from a study of blood T cell repertoires in COVID-19. Study-wide background: Specimens from acute and convalescent COVID-19 originated in the United States, Italy and Spain. In each case, the material was cDNA or gDNA derived from T cells, B-cell-depleted T cells, or PBMCs.

How the authors handled the data: Reference gene primer amplification yielded estimated nucleated cell counts. Profiling relied on immunoSEQ multiplex PCR, and the TCRdb table lists in-frame clones only, not all of them. Clone size and the V and J calls come from that table; the DNA yielded D and trimming. Altogether over 90,000 clones are present, roughly 78% being singletons, with the ten largest covering around 7.3%. The sequencing sample was made of peripheral blood. This receptor was obtained from a man aged 50 to 60 with active or convalescent COVID-19. The rearrangement links TRBV30 to TRBJ1-1, with TRBD1 matching 8 bases. CDR3: CAWSRLGQGGTEAFF. CDR3 bases: TGTGCCTGGAGTCGCCTTGGACAGGGTGGCACTGAAGCTTTCTTT.